These T cell receptor beta chains were read from a single sample in a study of CD8+ T cells in alopecia areata. Assay used: immunoSEQ multiplex PCR; TCRdb lists only in-frame clones, some missing. This table has some 240,000 clones, about 60% appearing once. The sequencing used CD4+ T cells sorted from blood, collected at week 0. The source of these receptors is a human donor with alopecia areata. CDR3s include the opening cysteine and the closing phenylalanine or tryptophan. The D gene is left open where the match is weak. Part of the rows lack a size; the others show once, few, many or a class for expanded clones.

NA	NA	TRBV7-9	TRBJ1-2	TGTGCCAGCAGCCCCATCAGACACGGGCCAAACTATGGCTACACCTTC	CASSPIRHGPNYGYTF
many	TRBD1	TRBV6-6	TRBJ1-3	TGTGCCAGCAGTTACTCGATCGGACAGGGCGGAAACACCATATATTTT	CASSYSIGQGGNTIYF
NA	NA	TRBV9	TRBJ1-4	TGTGCCAGCAGCCCTGGCACAAAACTGTTTTTT	CASSPGTKLFF
NA	NA	TRBV7-3	TRBJ2-3	TGTGCCAGCAGCTTATCGACTAGGGGAGCAGATACGCAGTATTTT	CASSLSTRGADTQYF
few	NA	TRBV6-4	TRBJ1-2	TGTGCCAGCAGTGTTGGCAGGGGAAACTATGGCTACACCTTC	CASSVGRGNYGYTF
NA	TRBD1	TRBV10-3	TRBJ1-1	TGTGCCACGATACCTACAGGGGGCCTCGAAGCTTTCTTT	CATIPTGGLEAFF
few	NA	TRBV4-1	TRBJ1-2	TGCGCCAGCAGCCAAGTGGGCAGGGTAGGTGGCTACACCTTC	CASSQVGRVGGYTF
NA	NA	TRBV5-6	TRBJ1-4	TGTGCCAGCAGCTTTGGTAATGAAAAACTGTTTTTT	CASSFGNEKLFF
NA	NA	TRBV29-1	TRBJ1-2	TGCAGCGTTGCGGTTGTACAGGGTTCTGGCTACACCTTC	CSVAVVQGSGYTF
NA	NA	TRBV30	TRBJ2-7	TGTGCCTGGAGAGCGAACATGGGTGAGCAGTACTTC	CAWRANMGEQYF
NA	TRBD1	TRBV7-9	TRBJ1-1	TGTGCCAGCAGCTTAGCGGGAGGGGGCTACACTGAAGCTTTCTTT	CASSLAGGGYTEAFF
NA	NA	TRBV7-9	TRBJ2-7	TGTGCCAGCAGCTTATCGGAGACAGACTACGAGCAGTACTTC	CASSLSETDYEQYF
NA	NA	TRBV4-1	TRBJ1-1	TGCGCCAGCAGCCAAGGTCCCCAAGGGTATGGGCGGGGGCGGATGAACACTGAAGCTTTCTTT	CASSQGPQGYGRGRMNTEAFF
NA	NA	TRBV5-1	TRBJ1-2	TGCGCCAGCAGCTTGGCCACAGTCGGCTATGGCTACACCTTC	CASSLATVGYGYTF
few	TRBD2	TRBV29-1	TRBJ2-1	TGCAGCGTTGAAGCACCGGGACTAGCGGGAGGTGAGCAGTTCTTC	CSVEAPGLAGGEQFF
NA	TRBD1	TRBV5-1	TRBJ2-7	TGCGCCAGCAGCTTGGACGGGACAGCCTACGAGCAGTACTTC	CASSLDGTAYEQYF
NA	NA	TRBV30	TRBJ2-7	TGTGCTGTACCCAGTCCCTTATCCCCCTACGAGCAGTACTTC	CAVPSPLSPYEQYF
NA	NA	TRBV6-5	TRBJ1-5	TGTGCCAGCAGCCGTCAAAAGGGGAGCAATCAGCCCCAGCATTTT	CASSRQKGSNQPQHF
NA	NA	TRBV30	TRBJ2-2	TGTGCCTTGGAAGTTATCCCCGGGGAGCTGTTTTTT	CALEVIPGELFF
many	NA	TRBV30	TRBJ1-1	TGTGCCTGGAGCAGATCCCCAGGAGCCAGTGAAGCTTTCTTT	CAWSRSPGASEAFF
NA	NA	TRBV20-1	TRBJ1-1	TGCAGTGTACAGGAGAACACTGAAGCTTTCTTT	CSVQENTEAFF
NA	TRBD1	TRBV6-6	TRBJ2-5	TGTGCCAGCACCCCGGGACAGGGGCTCGAAGAGACCCAGTACTTC	CASTPGQGLEETQYF
NA	NA	TRBV11-2	TRBJ1-2	TGTGCCAGCAGCTCCACAGCAGGATTCGATGGCTACACCTTC	CASSSTAGFDGYTF
NA	TRBD2	TRBV5-1	TRBJ2-3	TGCGCCAGCAGCTTGGAACGTAGCGGGGACACAGATACGCAGTATTTT	CASSLERSGDTDTQYF
NA	NA	TRBV5-4	TRBJ2-3	TGTGCCAGCAGCGTCGCGTCTTTTACGCAGTATTTT	CASSVASFTQYF
NA	NA	TRBV2	TRBJ2-6	TGTGCCAGCCTGAGGGGGGCTGGGGCCAACGTCCTGACTTTC	CASLRGAGANVLTF
NA	NA	TRBV5-1	TRBJ2-3	TGCGCCAGCAGCTTGGAGGGGGACCCAAGCACAGATACGCAGTATTTT	CASSLEGDPSTDTQYF
NA	NA	TRBV14	TRBJ1-1	TGTGCCGGCAGCCAAGATACGAACACTGAAGCTTTCTTT	CAGSQDTNTEAFF
NA	NA	TRBV30	TRBJ2-7	TGTGCCTGGAGTAGGGCGTACGAGCAGTACTTC	CAWSRAYEQYF
NA	NA	TRBV7-6	TRBJ1-5	TGTGCCAGCAGCTTAGGTGTTGGGACCGAGAATCAGCCCCAGCATTTT	CASSLGVGTENQPQHF
once	NA	TRBV9	TRBJ2-1	TGTGCCAGCAGCGTAGTTCAGGTACCGATCGATGAGCAGTTCTTC	CASSVVQVPIDEQFF
NA	TRBD2	TRBV2	TRBJ2-3	TGTGCCAGCACTCCCGGGACTAGCGCCACAGATACGCAGTATTTT	CASTPGTSATDTQYF
NA	NA	TRBV5-6	TRBJ2-4	TGTGCCAGCAGCCGACAGGACCTAGCCAAAAACATTCAGTACTTC	CASSRQDLAKNIQYF
once	NA	TRBV6-5	TRBJ1-1	TGTGCCAGCCTTTCAGCGAACACTGAAGCTTTCTTT	CASLSANTEAFF
NA	NA	TRBV5-1	TRBJ2-1	TGCGCCAGCAGCAGGAGGTCCCGCTCCTACAATGAGCAGTTCTTC	CASSRRSRSYNEQFF
NA	NA	TRBV15	TRBJ1-3	TGTGCCACCAGCAGAGATCTGGCCTCCCTTATTGGCACCATATATTTT	CATSRDLASLIGTIYF
NA	NA	TRBV15	TRBJ2-7	TGTGCCACCAGCAGAGATCTGACAGTTTCCTACGAGCAGTACTTC	CATSRDLTVSYEQYF
NA	NA	TRBV7-9	TRBJ1-2	TGTGCCAGCCAGCAATTGGGGCAGGGGAATGTCTATGGCTACACCTTC	CASQQLGQGNVYGYTF
NA	NA	TRBV30	TRBJ2-6	TGTGCCTGGAGTGTAAGACGAAATTCTGGGGCCAACGTCCTGACTTTC	CAWSVRRNSGANVLTF
NA	NA	TRBV2	TRBJ2-2	TGTGCCAGCAGCGCCGGGGCCGCGAACACCGGGGAGCTGTTTTTT	CASSAGAANTGELFF
NA	NA	TRBV30	TRBJ2-5	TGTGCCTGGAACAATGGGGCTAGAAGAGTAGAGACCCAGTACTTC	CAWNNGARRVETQYF
NA	TRBD2	TRBV5-1	TRBJ2-5	TGCGCCAGCAGCTCGGGTCGGCTAGCGGGAGGGGAGACCCAGTACTTC	CASSSGRLAGGETQYF
NA	NA	TRBV4-1	TRBJ2-1	TGCGCCAGCAGCCAATCCGGAGGCTCCTACAATGAGCAGTTCTTC	CASSQSGGSYNEQFF
few	NA	TRBV6-5	TRBJ1-2	TGTGCCAGCAGGGACGGAGTGAACTATGGCTACACCTTC	CASRDGVNYGYTF
once	NA	TRBV4-1	TRBJ2-7	TGCGCCAGCAGCCAAGAGCCACAGTCCAACTACGAGCAGTACTTC	CASSQEPQSNYEQYF
few	TRBD2	TRBV5-1	TRBJ2-7	TGCGCCAGCAGCGGGACTAGCGGGTCCTACGAGCAGTACTTC	CASSGTSGSYEQYF
NA	TRBD1	TRBV6-5	TRBJ2-1	TGTGCCAGCAGTTTTTGGACAGGACGGTATGAGCAGTTCTTC	CASSFWTGRYEQFF
NA	NA	TRBV5-1	TRBJ2-2	TGCGCCAGCAGCTTGATTACAGGGCCCACCGGGGAGCTGTTTTTT	CASSLITGPTGELFF
NA	NA	TRBV6-5	TRBJ1-6	TGTGCCAGCAGAGGTATCTCCTATAATTCACCCCTCCACTTT	CASRGISYNSPLHF
few	TRBD2	TRBV4-3	TRBJ2-3	TGCGCCAGCAGCCCCGCCTGGGGGGGGAACACAGATACGCAGTATTTT	CASSPAWGGNTDTQYF
NA	NA	TRBV6-5	TRBJ1-2	TGTGCCAGCAAGAAGGGGGCTAACTATGGCTACACCTTC	CASKKGANYGYTF
few	NA	TRBV4-1	TRBJ2-1	TGCGCCAGCAGCCAAGATTTAATAAGGGGGGGAATGAATGAGCAGTTCTTC	CASSQDLIRGGMNEQFF
few	NA	TRBV10-3	TRBJ2-4	TGTGCCAGCAGTTACTCGGCAGGGTGGTCGGACATTCAGTACTTC	CASSYSAGWSDIQYF
NA	TRBD1	TRBV5-1	TRBJ2-3	TGCGCCAGCAGCTTAAAGGGACAGGGCACAGATACGCAGTATTTT	CASSLKGQGTDTQYF
once	NA	TRBV10-3	TRBJ2-7	TGTGCCATCAAAGAGGATTACTACGAGCAGTACTTC	CAIKEDYYEQYF
NA	NA	TRBV7-9	TRBJ1-6	TGTGCCAGCAGCTTAGCTTTGTTAGGTTCACCCCTCCACTTT	CASSLALLGSPLHF
NA	TRBD2	TRBV6-6	TRBJ2-7	TGTGCCAGCAGTCCTGTCGCGGCTAGCGGGAGCTACGAGCAGTACTTC	CASSPVAASGSYEQYF
few	NA	TRBV29-1	TRBJ2-6	TGCAGCGTAGGAGACGGGCCGCTGAGGGCCAACGTCCTGACTTTC	CSVGDGPLRANVLTF
NA	NA	TRBV30	TRBJ2-5	TGTGCCTGGAGTACATCCACACAAGAGACCCAGTACTTC	CAWSTSTQETQYF
few	NA	TRBV5-1	TRBJ2-3	TGCGCCAGCAGCTTGGGGCTTCGCACAGATACGCAGTATTTT	CASSLGLRTDTQYF